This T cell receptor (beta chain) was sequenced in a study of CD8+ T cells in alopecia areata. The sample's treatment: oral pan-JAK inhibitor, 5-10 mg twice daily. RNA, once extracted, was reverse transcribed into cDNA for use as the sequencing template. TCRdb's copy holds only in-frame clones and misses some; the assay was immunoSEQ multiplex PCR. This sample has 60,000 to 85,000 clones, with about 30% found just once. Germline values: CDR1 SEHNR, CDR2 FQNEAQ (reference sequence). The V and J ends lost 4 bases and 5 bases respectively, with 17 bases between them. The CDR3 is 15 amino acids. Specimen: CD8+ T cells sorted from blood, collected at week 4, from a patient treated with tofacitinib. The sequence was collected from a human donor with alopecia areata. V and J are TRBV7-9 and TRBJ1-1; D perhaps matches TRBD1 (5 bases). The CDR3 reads CASSSLTREGTEAFF. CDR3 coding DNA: TGTGCCAGCAGCTCTTTAACCAGGGAGGGGACTGAAGCTTTCTTT.